The T cell receptor beta chain under discussion was sequenced for a study of molecular identifiers for immune sequencing clone quantification. A single record per CDR3 protein comes from TCRdb applying MiXCR to the PCR reads. This table has over 35,000 distinct CDR3 sequences, around 20% appearing once. The CDR3 has 15 residues. Germline V gene data show CDR1 as SQVTM and CDR2 as ANQGSEA. V lost 6 bases and J 6 bases, leaving 21 bases between the germline ends. This clonotype appeared many times. The receptor comes from a human donor in good health. Some libraries in this study had Jurkat cell RNA spiked in. The chain is built from TRBV29-1 and TRBJ2-1; maybe TRBD1 (6 bases). The specimen was naive CD8+ T cells from blood, with Jurkat cell RNA spiked in. Subset defined: FACS-sorted CD8+CD4-CCR7+CD45RA+ naive T cells. CDR3 residues: CSVTLGDTPLNEQFF. As DNA, the CDR3 is TGCAGCGTGACCCTCGGGGACACCCCTCTCAATGAGCAGTTCTTC.